Sequencing of this T cell receptor (beta chain) was carried out in a study of shared clonotypes between healthy human individuals. General study points: The sharing of 5% to 6.5% of naive CD4 clonotypes was seen across several donors. All-four-donor shared clonotypes had higher generation probabilities than non-shared clonotypes did. Larger estimated richness was generally seen in naive subsets than in memory subsets.

The length of the CDR3 is 12 residues. Germline CDR1 is SEHNR and CDR2 is FQNEAQ (reference sequence). V dropped 2 bases and J dropped 7 bases, with 8 bases sitting between them. The table came from immunoSEQ multiplex PCR; TCRdb's copy has only in-frame clones and leaves some out. The sample records around 2,000,000 clones, about 93% being singletons. Naive CD8 cells were CD45RO-negative, positively selected for CCR7, excluding terminally differentiated effector memory CD45RA+ cells. This clone was picked up a small number of times. Its antigen is as yet unknown. The chain links TRBV7-9 to TRBJ1-1; D is undetermined. The clonotype was recovered from a man aged 18 to 35 in good health. Some clones in this sample may be carry-over from other donors' samples. Sequenced material: naive CD8+ T cells from PBMCs. CDR3 nucleotide sequence: TGTGCCAGCAGCTTAACTATCGGTGAAGCTTTCTTT. Its translation is CASSLTIGEAFF.